Shown below are 16 T cell receptor beta chains from a single sample sequenced in a study of CD8 T cells in Susac syndrome. Random hexamers were used to reverse transcribe the RNA input (about 0.45 to 1 ug). TCRdb re-called the immunoSEQ multiplex PCR reads through MiXCR, storing one row per CDR3 protein. Among roughly 130,000 distinct CDR3 sequences listed, around 94% were seen once. The specimen was CD4+ T cells from PBMCs. The receptors derive from a human donor with multiple sclerosis.

This sequence joins TRBV7-9 and TRBJ2-1; no clear D gene. Germline values: CDR1 SEHNR, CDR2 FQNEAQ (reference sequence). The CDR3 has 13 residues. V lost 0 bases to trimming and J lost 3 bases, with 3 bases between them. CDR3 DNA sequence: TGTGCCAGCAGCTTAGCGCTCTACAATGAGCAGTTCTTC. Translation: CASSLALYNEQFF.

This sequence joins TRBV20-1 and TRBJ2-5, with a weak D call TRBD2 (6 bases). The V end lost 3 bases, the J end lost 3 bases, and 11 bases lay between the germline ends. CDR1 and CDR2 from the germline V gene are DFQATT and SNEGSKA (reference sequence). The CDR3 is 13 residues long. The CDR3, as DNA: TGCAGTGCTAGGGGGACTTCCAAAGAGACCCAGTACTTC. Amino acid sequence: CSARGTSKETQYF.

The chain uses TRBV6-5 and TRBJ1-5, with 7 bases matching TRBD1. V trimming: 0 bases; J trimming: 5 bases; junction bases outside the gene matches: 7. The CDR3 runs to 16 residues. Per germline, CDR1 MNHEY and CDR2 SVGAGI. This chain's CDR3 is CASSYSWSGGDQPQHF. The CDR3 nucleotides are TGTGCCAGCAGTTACTCGTGGTCAGGGGGTGATCAGCCCCAGCATTTT.

J is TRBJ2-7 and V is TRBV7-9, with D possibly called TRBD1 or TRBD2 (5 bases each). With 1 base removed from V and 2 bases from J, the gap between germline ends came to 15 bases. The CDR3 length is 16 residues. From germline, CDR1 is SEHNR and CDR2 FQNEAQ (reference sequence). This chain's CDR3 is CASSLVTGTGTYEQYF. The CDR3 bases are TGTGCCAGCAGCTTAGTTACCGGGACGGGAACCTACGAGCAGTACTTC.

This rearrangement joins TRBV5-6 to TRBJ1-2, with TRBD1 identical over 9 bases. The junction had 1 base not matched to a gene; V was cut back by 5 bases and J by 2 bases. Germline CDR1 SGHDT, CDR2 YYEEEE. The CDR3 is 13 residues long. In nucleotides, the CDR3 is TGTGCCAGCAGGGGGACAGGGAACTATGGCTACACCTTC. Translation gives CASRGTGNYGYTF.

The chain joins TRBV20-1 to TRBJ1-2; no clear D gene. In germline, CDR1 is DFQATT, CDR2 SNEGSKA (reference sequence). V dropped 7 bases and J dropped 8 bases, with 5 bases sitting between them. The CDR3 loop spans 8 amino acids. The CDR3 DNA sequence: TGCAGTGTTCCAGGCTACACCTTC. Protein sequence: CSVPGYTF.

Here the CDR3 reads CASSKGTATNEKLFF. The CDR3 bases are TGTGCCAGCAGCAAAGGGACGGCAACTAATGAAAAACTGTTTTTT. The chain is built from TRBV5-4 and TRBJ1-4, with D possibly matching TRBD1 (5 bases). Deletions cut 4 bases from V and 0 bases from J, with 10 bases between. The CDR3 has 15 residues. Per the germline V gene, CDR1 is SGHNT and CDR2 is YYREEE (reference sequence).

The gene calls are TRBV27 and TRBJ1-2; tentatively, D is TRBD1 (6 bases). The CDR3 is 13 amino acids. Trimming removed 3 bases at V and 8 bases at J, with 13 bases between. The germline V gene has CDR1 MNHEY and CDR2 SMNVEV (reference sequence). In DNA, the CDR3 is TGTGCCAGCAGTTTGGGGGGGGCCGAAGGCTACACCTTC. It specifies CASSLGGAEGYTF.

This chain links TRBV6-8 with TRBJ1-4; no definite D call. Trimming cost V 8 bases and J 12 bases, with 16 bases left between them. The germline V gene encodes CDR1 MNHGY and CDR2 SAAAGT. CDR3 length: 12 residues. CDR3 in DNA: TGTGCCAGCCCTAGCGGGCCACCCCAACTGTTTTTT. It codes for CASPSGPPQLFF.

The chain has TRBV6-6 and TRBJ2-7; D call uncertain. The CDR3 has 11 residues. Between the trimmed V and J ends, which lost 2 bases and 5 bases, there was a span of 4 bases. Germline V gives CDR1 MNHNY, CDR2 SVGAGI (reference sequence). CDR3 loop: CASSYRDEQYF. CDR3 bases: TGTGCCAGCAGTTACCGTGACGAGCAGTACTTC.

The chain uses TRBV27 and TRBJ2-7; the match to TRBD2 covers 14 bases. The V segment lost 5 bases and the J segment 4 bases; nucleotides outside the gene matches: 4. This CDR3 spans 15 amino acids. The germline V gene encodes CDR1 MNHEY and CDR2 SMNVEV (reference sequence). CDR3 protein: CASSLRLAGGYEQYF. The CDR3 bases are TGTGCCAGCAGTCTCAGACTAGCGGGAGGGTACGAGCAGTACTTC.

The rearrangement joins TRBV29-1 to TRBJ2-7; D is uncertain. Trimming took off 0 bases at V and 3 bases at J, with 6 bases between the two ends. Germline V gene sequence: CDR1 SQVTM, CDR2 ANQGSEA. There are 12 residues in the CDR3. CDR3 nucleotide sequence: TGCAGCGTTGAAGAAACGGGCTACGAGCAGTACTTC. This gives the protein CSVEETGYEQYF.

The chain employs TRBV12-3 or TRBV12-4 and TRBJ1-2; maybe TRBD1 (5 bases). The CDR3 length is 13 residues. Trimming cost V 6 bases and J 5 bases, with 13 bases left between them. The CDR3 nucleotides are TGTGCCAGCAGCCACCCCCGGGGGTATGGCTACACCTTC. Protein sequence: CASSHPRGYGYTF.

V is TRBV25-1 and J is TRBJ2-1; 9 bases match TRBD2. CDR1 is MGHDK, CDR2 SYGVNS, per germline. With V trimmed by 1 base and J by 0 bases, 7 bases remained unmatched. The CDR3 has 18 residues. CDR3 nucleotide sequence: TGTGCCAGCAGTGAATGGTCTAGCGGGACTGGCTCCTACAATGAGCAGTTCTTC. Protein product: CASSEWSSGTGSYNEQFF.

This chain uses TRBV6-5 with TRBJ2-1; TRBD2 matches at 9 bases. V shed 3 bases, J shed 10 bases, and the junction held 10 bases outside the gene matches. The CDR3 spans 15 residues. Germline assignment: CDR1 MNHEY and CDR2 SVGAGI. Here the CDR3 reads CASSYGGGAENEQFF. In nucleotides, the CDR3 is TGTGCCAGCAGTTATGGCGGGGGGGCCGAAAACGAGCAGTTCTTC.

This chain links TRBV12-3 or TRBV12-4 with TRBJ2-7, with D possibly TRBD1 on 6 matching bases. V shed 6 bases and J shed 0 bases, with 12 bases lying between them. The CDR3 totals 14 residues. This chain's CDR3 is CASRTAGASYEQYF. For the CDR3, the DNA is TGTGCCAGCAGGACCGCAGGGGCCTCCTACGAGCAGTACTTC.